This paragraph reports one T cell receptor beta chain. Its cognate antigen is unknown. All patients were untreated before thyroid surgery. The data belong to a study of metastatic and nonmetastatic thyroid tumors. Findings and limits, study-wide: Reportedly, malignant thyroid tumors had significantly higher TCR beta diversity than benign nodules, in blood and tumor.

TCRdb ran MiXCR on the PCR reads. The sample carries roughly 23,000 clones, 13% to 15% recorded once. This CDR3 is built from 14 residues. In germline, CDR1 is SGHTA, CDR2 FQGNSA. V lost 2 bases, J lost 0 bases, and 8 bases lay in between. The rearrangement links TRBV7-2 to TRBJ2-7; no clear D. The sequence was collected from a female donor with papillary thyroid cancer or a benign thyroid nodule (not recorded which). Some clones in this sample may be carry-over from other donors' samples. Sequenced: tumor tissue. The CDR3 bases are TGTGCCAGCAGCTTATCCAGTACCTCCTACGAGCAGTACTTC. Translated: CASSLSSTSYEQYF. The full variable domain, its missing parts supplied by reference TRBV7-2 and TRBJ2-7, is GAGVSQSPSNKVTEKGKDVELRCDPISGHTALYWYRQSLGQGLEFLIYFQGNSAPDKSGLPSDRFSAERTGGSVSTLTIQRTQQEDSAVYLCASSLSSTSYEQYFGPGTRLTVT.